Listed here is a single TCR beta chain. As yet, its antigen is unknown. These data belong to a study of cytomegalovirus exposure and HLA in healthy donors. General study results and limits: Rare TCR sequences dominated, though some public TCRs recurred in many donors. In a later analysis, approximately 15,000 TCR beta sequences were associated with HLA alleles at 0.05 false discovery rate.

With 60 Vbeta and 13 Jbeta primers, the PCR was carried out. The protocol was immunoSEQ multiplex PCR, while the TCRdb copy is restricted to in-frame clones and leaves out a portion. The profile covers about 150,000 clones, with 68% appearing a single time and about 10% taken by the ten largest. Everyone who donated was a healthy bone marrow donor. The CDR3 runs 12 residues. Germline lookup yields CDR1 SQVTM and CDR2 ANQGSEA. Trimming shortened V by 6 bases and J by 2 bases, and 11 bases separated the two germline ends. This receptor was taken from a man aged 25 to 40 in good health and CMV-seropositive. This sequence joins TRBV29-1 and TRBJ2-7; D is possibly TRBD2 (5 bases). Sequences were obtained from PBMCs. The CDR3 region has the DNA TGCAGCGTAAGGACTGATGCCTACGAGCAGTACTTC. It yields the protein CSVRTDAYEQYF.